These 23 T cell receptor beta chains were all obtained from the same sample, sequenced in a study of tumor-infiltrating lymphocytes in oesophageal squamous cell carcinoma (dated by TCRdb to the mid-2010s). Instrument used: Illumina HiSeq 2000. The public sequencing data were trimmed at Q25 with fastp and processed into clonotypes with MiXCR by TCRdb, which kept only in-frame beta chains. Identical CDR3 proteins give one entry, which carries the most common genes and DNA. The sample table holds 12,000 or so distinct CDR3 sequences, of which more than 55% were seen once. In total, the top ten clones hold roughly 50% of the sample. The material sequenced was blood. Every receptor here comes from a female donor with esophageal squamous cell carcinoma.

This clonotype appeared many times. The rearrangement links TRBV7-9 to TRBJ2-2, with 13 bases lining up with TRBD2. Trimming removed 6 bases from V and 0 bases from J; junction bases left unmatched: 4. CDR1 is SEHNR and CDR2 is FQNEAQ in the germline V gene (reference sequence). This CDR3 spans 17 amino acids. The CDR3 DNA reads TGTGCCAGCAGACCTACTAGCGGGGGGGCGAACACCGGGGAGCTGTTTTTT. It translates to CASRPTSGGANTGELFF.

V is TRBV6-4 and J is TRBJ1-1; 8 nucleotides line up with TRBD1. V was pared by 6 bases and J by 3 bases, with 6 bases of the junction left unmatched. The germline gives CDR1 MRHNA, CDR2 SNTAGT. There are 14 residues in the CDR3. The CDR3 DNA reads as TGTGCCAGCAGCCCAAGACAGGGGTACACTGAAGCTTTCTTT. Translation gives CASSPRQGYTEAFF.

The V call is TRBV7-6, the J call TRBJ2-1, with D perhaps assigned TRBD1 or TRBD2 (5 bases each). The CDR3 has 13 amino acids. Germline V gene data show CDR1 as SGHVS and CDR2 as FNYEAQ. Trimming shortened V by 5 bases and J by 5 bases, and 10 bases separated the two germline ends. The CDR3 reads CASSGTINNEQFF. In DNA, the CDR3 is TGTGCCAGCAGCGGGACCATCAACAATGAGCAGTTCTTC.

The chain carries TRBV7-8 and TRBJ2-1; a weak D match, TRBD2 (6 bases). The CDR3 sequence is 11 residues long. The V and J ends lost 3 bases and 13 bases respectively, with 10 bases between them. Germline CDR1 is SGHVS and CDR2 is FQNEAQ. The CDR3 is CASSFRGTQFF. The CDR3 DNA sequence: TGTGCCAGCAGCTTTCGGGGGACCCAGTTCTTC. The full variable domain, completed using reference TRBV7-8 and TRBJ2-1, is GAGVSQSPRYKVAKRGQDVALRCDPISGHVSLFWYQQALGQGPEFLTYFQNEAQLDKSGLPSDRFFAERPEGSVSTLKIQRTQQEDSAVYLCASSFRGTQFFGPGTRLTVL.

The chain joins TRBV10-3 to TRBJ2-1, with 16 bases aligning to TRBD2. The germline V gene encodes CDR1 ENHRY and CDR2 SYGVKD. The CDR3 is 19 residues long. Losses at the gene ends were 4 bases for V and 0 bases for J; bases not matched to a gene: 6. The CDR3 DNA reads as TGTGCCATCAGTGGGGGACTAGCGGGAGGGACGAGCTCCTACAATGAGCAGTTCTTC. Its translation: CAISGGLAGGTSSYNEQFF.

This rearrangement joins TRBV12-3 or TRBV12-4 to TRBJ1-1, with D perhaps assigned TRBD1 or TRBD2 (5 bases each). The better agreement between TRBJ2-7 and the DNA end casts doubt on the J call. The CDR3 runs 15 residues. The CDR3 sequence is CASSLWAGAAYEQYF. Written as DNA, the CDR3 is TGTGCCAGCAGTTTATGGGCCGGGGCGGCCTACGAGCAGTACTTC.

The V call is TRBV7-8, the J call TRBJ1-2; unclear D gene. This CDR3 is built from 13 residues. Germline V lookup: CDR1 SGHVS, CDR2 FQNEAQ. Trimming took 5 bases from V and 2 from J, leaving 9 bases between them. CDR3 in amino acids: CASSINRNYGYTF. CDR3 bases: TGTGCCAGCAGCATCAATCGGAACTATGGCTACACCTTC.

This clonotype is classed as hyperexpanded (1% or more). CDR3 in amino acids: CASSEALGPHEQYF. CDR3 nucleotide sequence: TGTGCCAGCAGTGAAGCGCTAGGACCCCACGAGCAGTACTTC. The J gene is TRBJ2-7, the V gene TRBV6-1; D gene uncertain. The germline V and J ends were trimmed by 0 bases and 5 bases, with 11 bases remaining between them. The CDR3 loop spans 14 amino acids. CDR1 MNHNS and CDR2 SASEGT come from the germline V gene.

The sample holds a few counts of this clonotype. CDR3 amino acids: CASSDRGGGDLTDTQYF. In DNA, the CDR3 is TGTGCCAGCAGTGATAGAGGCGGCGGAGACCTCACAGATACGCAGTATTTT. The chain links TRBV6-1 to TRBJ2-3, with no clear D. V lost 3 bases and J 2 bases, leaving 18 bases between the germline ends. Germline CDR1 is MNHNS and CDR2 is SASEGT. The CDR3 loop spans 17 amino acids.

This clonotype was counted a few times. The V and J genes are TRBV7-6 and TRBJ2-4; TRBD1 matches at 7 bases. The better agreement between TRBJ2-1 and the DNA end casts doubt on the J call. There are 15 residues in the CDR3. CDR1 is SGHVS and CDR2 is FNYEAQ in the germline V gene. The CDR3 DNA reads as TGTGCCAGCAGTTTAAGCAGGGGGTTTTACAATGAGCAGTTCTTC. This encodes CASSLSRGFYNEQFF.

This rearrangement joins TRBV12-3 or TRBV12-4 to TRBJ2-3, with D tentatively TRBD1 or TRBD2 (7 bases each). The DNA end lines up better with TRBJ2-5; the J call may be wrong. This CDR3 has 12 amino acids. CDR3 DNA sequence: TGTGCCAGCGGGAGGGGGCGAGAGACCCAGTACTTC. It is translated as CASGRGRETQYF.

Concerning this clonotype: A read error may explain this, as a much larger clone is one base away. CDR3 protein: CASSSSTGDYEQFF. DNA of the CDR3: TGTGCCAGCAGTTCCTCGACAGGGGACTACGAGCAGTTCTTC. V is TRBV12-3 or TRBV12-4 and J is TRBJ2-1; tentative D call: TRBD1 (8 bases). V was trimmed by 4 bases and J by 10 bases, leaving 17 bases between them. The CDR3 sequence is 14 residues long.

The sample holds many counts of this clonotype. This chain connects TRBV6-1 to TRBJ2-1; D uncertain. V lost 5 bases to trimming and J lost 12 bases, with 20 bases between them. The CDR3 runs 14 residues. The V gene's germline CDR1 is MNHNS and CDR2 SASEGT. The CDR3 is CASSLVSSADTQFF. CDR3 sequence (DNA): TGTGCCAGCAGTTTGGTTTCGAGCGCAGATACGCAGTTCTTC.

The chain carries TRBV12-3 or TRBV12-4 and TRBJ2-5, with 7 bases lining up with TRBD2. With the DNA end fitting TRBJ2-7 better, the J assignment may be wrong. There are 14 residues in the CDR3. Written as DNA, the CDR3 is TGTGCCAGCAGCTTGAGCGGGGTGTTCTACGAGCAGTACTTC. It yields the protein CASSLSGVFYEQYF.

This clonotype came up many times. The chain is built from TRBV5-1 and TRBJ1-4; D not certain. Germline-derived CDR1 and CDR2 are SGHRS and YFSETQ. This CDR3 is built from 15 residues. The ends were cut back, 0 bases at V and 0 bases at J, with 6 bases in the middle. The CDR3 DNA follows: TGCGCCAGCAGCTTGGTGTCAGCAACTAATGAAAAACTGTTTTTT. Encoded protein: CASSLVSATNEKLFF.

The CDR3 sequence: CASSSGGPYNEQFF. In DNA, the CDR3 is TGTGCCAGCAGTTCCGGGGGTCCCTACAATGAGCAGTTCTTC. V gene TRBV28 combines with J gene TRBJ2-1; possibly TRBD2 for D (6 bases). Trimming shortened V by 4 bases and J by 2 bases, and 9 bases separated the two germline ends. Germline V lookup: CDR1 MDHEN, CDR2 SYDVKM. The CDR3 is made up of 14 amino acids. Variable domain in full (rest from reference TRBV28 and TRBJ2-1): DVKVTQSSRYLVKRTGEKVFLECVQDMDHENMFWYRQDPGLGLRLIYFSYDVKMKEKGDIPEGYSVSREKKERFSLILESASTNQTSMYLCASSSGGPYNEQFFGPGTRLTVL.

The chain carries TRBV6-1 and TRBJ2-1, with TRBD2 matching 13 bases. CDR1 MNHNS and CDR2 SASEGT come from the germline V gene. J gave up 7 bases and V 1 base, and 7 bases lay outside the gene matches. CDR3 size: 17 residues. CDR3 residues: CASSEVRLAGGGNEQFF. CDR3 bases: TGTGCCAGCAGTGAAGTGAGACTAGCGGGAGGTGGGAATGAGCAGTTCTTC.

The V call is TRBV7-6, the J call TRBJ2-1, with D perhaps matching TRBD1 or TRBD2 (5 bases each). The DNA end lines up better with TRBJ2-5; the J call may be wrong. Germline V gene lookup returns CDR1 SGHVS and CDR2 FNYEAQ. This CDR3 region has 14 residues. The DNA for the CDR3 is TGTGCCAGCAGCTCGCGGCCAGGGACGGAGACCCAGTACTTC. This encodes CASSSRPGTETQYF.

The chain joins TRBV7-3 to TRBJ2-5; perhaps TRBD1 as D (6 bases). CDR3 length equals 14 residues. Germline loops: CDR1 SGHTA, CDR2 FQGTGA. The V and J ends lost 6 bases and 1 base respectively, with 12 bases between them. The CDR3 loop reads CASRQDSGQETQYF. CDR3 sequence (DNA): TGTGCCAGCAGACAGGACAGTGGCCAAGAGACCCAGTACTTC.

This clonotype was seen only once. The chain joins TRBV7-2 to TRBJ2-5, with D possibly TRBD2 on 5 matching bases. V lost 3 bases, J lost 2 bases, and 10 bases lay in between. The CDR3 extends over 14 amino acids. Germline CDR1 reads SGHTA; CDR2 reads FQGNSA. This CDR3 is CASSFAGLQETQYF. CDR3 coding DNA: TGTGCCAGCAGCTTCGCAGGACTGCAAGAGACCCAGTACTTC.

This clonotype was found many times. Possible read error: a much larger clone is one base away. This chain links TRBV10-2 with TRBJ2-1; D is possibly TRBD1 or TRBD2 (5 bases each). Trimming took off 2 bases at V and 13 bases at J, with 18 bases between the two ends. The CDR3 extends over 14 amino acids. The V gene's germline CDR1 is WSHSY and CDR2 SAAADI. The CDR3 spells CASSEIGGVETQFF. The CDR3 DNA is TGCGCCAGCAGTGAGATTGGGGGAGTGGAGACCCAGTTCTTC.

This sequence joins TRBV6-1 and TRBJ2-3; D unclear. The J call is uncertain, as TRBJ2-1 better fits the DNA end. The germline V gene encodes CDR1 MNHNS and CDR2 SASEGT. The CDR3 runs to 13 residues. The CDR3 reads CASSAYSVNEQFF. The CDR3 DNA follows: TGTGCCAGCAGTGCCTACTCGGTCAATGAGCAGTTCTTC.

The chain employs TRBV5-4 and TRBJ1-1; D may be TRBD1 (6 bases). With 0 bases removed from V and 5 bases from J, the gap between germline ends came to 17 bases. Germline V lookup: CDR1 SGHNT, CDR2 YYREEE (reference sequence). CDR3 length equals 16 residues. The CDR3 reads CASSLAAGGVRTEAFF. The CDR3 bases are TGTGCCAGCAGCTTGGCGGCTGGGGGCGTAAGGACTGAAGCTTTCTTT.